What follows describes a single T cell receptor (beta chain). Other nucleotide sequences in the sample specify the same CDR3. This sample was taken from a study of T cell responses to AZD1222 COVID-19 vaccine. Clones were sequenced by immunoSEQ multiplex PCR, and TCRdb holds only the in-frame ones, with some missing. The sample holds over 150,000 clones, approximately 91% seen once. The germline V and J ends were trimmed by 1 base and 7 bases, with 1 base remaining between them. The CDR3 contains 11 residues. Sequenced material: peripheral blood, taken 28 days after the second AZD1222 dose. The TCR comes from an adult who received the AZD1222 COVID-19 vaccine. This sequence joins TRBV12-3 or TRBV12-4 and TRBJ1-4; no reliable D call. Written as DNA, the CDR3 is TGTGCCAGCAGTTTAGGTGAAAAACTGTTTTTT. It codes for CASSLGEKLFF.